The 24 T cell receptor beta chains given below trace back to one sample, sequenced in a study of blood T cell repertoires in COVID-19. Profiled with immunoSEQ multiplex PCR; TCRdb holds only in-frame clones, not every one. The sample has fewer than 250,000 clones, roughly 90% seen once. The sequenced material came from PBMCs or T cells enriched from blood (not recorded which). Every receptor here comes from a woman younger than 35 who had recovered from COVID-19.

The V call is TRBV3-1 (or the pseudogene TRBV3-2), the J call TRBJ2-3; a weak D match, TRBD2 (6 bases). Germline V CDR1 and CDR2: LGHDT, YNNKEL (reference sequence). The ends were cut back, 0 bases at V and 6 bases at J, with 10 bases in the middle. There are 14 residues in the CDR3. The CDR3 sequence is CASSQERGSDTQYF. The DNA of the CDR3 is TGTGCCAGCAGCCAAGAACGGGGGTCCGATACGCAGTATTTT.

The rearrangement uses TRBV7-9 and TRBJ1-6; D not certain. CDR1 and CDR2 from the germline V gene are SEHNR and FQNEAQ (reference sequence). The CDR3 covers 15 residues. V was trimmed by 3 bases and J by 7 bases, leaving 13 bases between them. The CDR3 sequence: CASSFAGSRNSPLHF. CDR3 in DNA: TGTGCCAGCAGCTTTGCGGGGAGCCGAAATTCACCCCTCCACTTT.

This chain joins TRBV30 and TRBJ1-1; D gene ambiguous. The V gene lost 2 bases and the J gene lost 6 bases, with 10 bases spanning the gap. Germline V lookup: CDR1 GTSNPN, CDR2 SVGIG (reference sequence). This CDR3 region has 12 residues. CDR3 nucleotide sequence: TGTGCCTGGAGTAAGATGGGCTCTGAAGCTTTCTTT. Residues: CAWSKMGSEAFF.

J is TRBJ1-1 and V is TRBV6-5; D perhaps matches TRBD1 (5 bases). This CDR3 comprises 14 residues. The germline gives CDR1 MNHEY, CDR2 SVGAGI. Trimming pared 5 bases from V and 1 base from J, leaving 11 bases between. CDR3 nucleotide sequence: TGTGCCAGCAGTCTAACAGACAGGAACACTGAAGCTTTCTTT. Protein product: CASSLTDRNTEAFF.

This chain links TRBV29-1 with TRBJ1-2, with D maybe TRBD1 (6 bases). CDR1 and CDR2 from the germline V gene are SQVTM and ANQGSEA. The CDR3 is 10 residues long. The chain's CDR3 is CGTLNYGYTF. CDR3 DNA: TGCGGGACACTAAACTATGGCTACACCTTC. The variable domain in full, completed from reference TRBV29-1 and TRBJ1-2, reads SAVISQKPSRDICQRGTSLTIQCQVDSQVTMMFWYRQQPGQSLTLIATANQGSEATYESGFVIDKFPISRPNLTFSTLTVSNMSPEDSSIYLCGTLNYGYTFGSGTRLTVV.

This chain links TRBV7-9 with TRBJ1-2; a possible D gene is TRBD1 (5 bases). Germline V CDR1 and CDR2: SEHNR, FQNEAQ (reference sequence). The V end was cut by 1 base, the J end by 6 bases, with 27 bases between. The CDR3 spans 19 residues. CDR3 nucleotides: TGTGCCAGCAGCTTAGAGGGCGACCTAGTGTCAGGGCTAAGGCATGGCTACACCTTC. Translation: CASSLEGDLVSGLRHGYTF.

This chain links TRBV19 with TRBJ2-1, with D tentatively TRBD2 (7 bases). The CDR3 is 15 amino acids. V lost 4 bases to trimming and J lost 3 bases, with 13 bases between them. Germline V gene sequence: CDR1 LNHDA, CDR2 SQIVND (reference sequence). In DNA form, the CDR3 reads TGTGCCAGTAGTAGTAGGGGGGGCGGCTACAATGAGCAGTTCTTC. This encodes CASSSRGGGYNEQFF.

This chain uses TRBV28 with TRBJ1-1; 11 positions agree with TRBD1. The V gene end was trimmed by 2 bases and the J gene end by 7 bases; junction bases not matched to a gene: 0. The V gene's germline CDR1 is MDHEN and CDR2 SYDVKM. This CDR3 has 13 residues. The CDR3: CASSLGTGGEAFF. The DNA for the CDR3 is TGTGCCAGCAGTTTAGGGACAGGGGGTGAAGCTTTCTTT.

The rearrangement links TRBV28 to TRBJ2-7, with 10 bases lining up with TRBD1. V trimming: 2 bases; J trimming: 10 bases; junction bases outside the gene matches: 5. CDR1 is MDHEN and CDR2 is SYDVKM in the germline V gene. The CDR3 consists of 13 residues. Here the CDR3 DNA reads TGTGCCAGCAGTTTACGGGGGACAGGGGACCAGTACTTC. This sequence encodes CASSLRGTGDQYF.

This chain uses TRBV7-2 with TRBJ2-3, with TRBD2 matching over 8 bases. The germline gives CDR1 SGHTA, CDR2 FQGNSA. The junction had 3 bases not matched to a gene; V was cut back by 4 bases and J by 6 bases. The CDR3 has 13 residues. The CDR3 DNA is TGTGCCAGCAGCTCGGGGGGGCCGGATACGCAGTATTTT. The encoded protein is CASSSGGPDTQYF.

J is TRBJ2-5 and V is TRBV9; TRBD2 is a possible D gene (6 bases). The CDR3 is made up of 15 amino acids. Trimming shortened V by 0 bases and J by 4 bases, and 13 bases separated the two germline ends. Germline-derived CDR1 and CDR2 are SGDLS and YYNGEE. CDR3 loop: CASSVGGVSGETQYF. Here the CDR3 DNA reads TGTGCCAGCAGCGTAGGAGGGGTTAGCGGAGAGACCCAGTACTTC.

This clone has a single count. V usage is TRBV10-3 and J usage is TRBJ1-4; D may be TRBD1 (6 bases). Germline loops: CDR1 ENHRY, CDR2 SYGVKD. The CDR3 totals 13 residues. V lost 8 bases, J lost 3 bases, and 10 bases lay in between. CDR3 nucleotides: TGTGCCATCGGACAGTTTCCTAATGAAAAACTGTTTTTT. This codes for CAIGQFPNEKLFF.

CDR3 in DNA: TGTGCCAGCAGCTTTCGTCGTCCTGTGGATACGCAGTATTTT. This translates into CASSFRRPVDTQYF. V and J are TRBV7-9 and TRBJ2-3, with D hard to call. The CDR3 runs 14 residues. V was pared by 3 bases and J by 6 bases, with 13 bases between. CDR1 and CDR2 from the germline V gene are SEHNR and FQNEAQ (reference sequence).

The J gene is TRBJ2-3, the V gene TRBV5-1; D might be TRBD2 (5 bases). With 5 bases removed from V and 0 bases from J, the gap between germline ends came to 13 bases. CDR1 is SGHRS, CDR2 YFSETQ, per germline. This CDR3 is built from 15 residues. This CDR3 is CASSTDTGSTDTQYF. CDR3 nucleotides: TGCGCCAGCAGTACCGACACGGGAAGCACAGATACGCAGTATTTT.

The chain employs TRBV5-1 and TRBJ1-4; 9 bases are a match to TRBD1. V gave up 1 base and J gave up 0 bases; unmatched junction bases: 1. This CDR3 is 16 amino acids long. In germline, CDR1 is SGHRS, CDR2 YFSETQ. The CDR3 spells CASSLTGGSTNEKLFF. The CDR3 nucleotides read TGCGCCAGCAGCTTGACAGGGGGCTCAACTAATGAAAAACTGTTTTTT. The complete variable domain, with remaining parts taken from reference TRBV5-1 and TRBJ1-4, reads KAGVTQTPRYLIKTRGQQVTLSCSPISGHRSVSWYQQTPGQGLQFLFEYFSETQRNKGNFPGRFSGRQFSNSRSEMNVSTLELGDSALYLCASSLTGGSTNEKLFFGSGTQLSVL.

This clone was seen a handful of times. The chain has TRBV5-4 and TRBJ2-2; D might be TRBD1 (5 bases). Trimming removed 3 bases from V and 5 bases from J, with 17 bases in between. There are 16 residues in the CDR3. The germline CDR1 and CDR2 sequences are SGHNT and YYREEE (reference sequence). The CDR3 nucleotides read TGTGCCAGCAGCTCGCCCCTGGGGCTAGGGACCGGGGAGCTGTTTTTT. Amino acid sequence: CASSSPLGLGTGELFF.

In the case of this clone: Relative to the germline gene, one junction end is altered; a read error may explain this. The V and J genes are TRBV4-1 and TRBJ1-1; D possibly corresponds to TRBD1 (5 bases). Germline lookup yields CDR1 MGHRA and CDR2 YSYEKL. The CDR3 runs 15 residues. DNA for the CDR3: TGCGCCAGCAGTCAAGGGGCTTTGATGAACACTGAAGCTTTCTTT. Its translation is CASSQGALMNTEAFF.

The chain uses TRBV7-9 and TRBJ1-1; D may be TRBD1 (5 bases). Per germline, CDR1 SEHNR and CDR2 FQNEAQ (reference sequence). There are 14 residues in the CDR3. Deletions cut 3 bases from V and 0 bases from J, with 8 bases between. Here the CDR3 reads CASSLGGVNTEAFF. The CDR3 coding sequence is TGTGCCAGCAGCTTGGGAGGGGTGAACACTGAAGCTTTCTTT. The full variable domain, in which reference TRBV7-9 and TRBJ1-1 provide the parts outside the CDR3, is DTGVSQNPRHKITKRGQNVTFRCDPISEHNRLYWYRQTLGQGPEFLTYFQNEAQLEKSRLLSDRFSAERPKGSFSTLEIQRTEQGDSAMYLCASSLGGVNTEAFFGQGTRLTVV.

The chain is built from TRBV5-1 and TRBJ2-6; D might be TRBD1 (6 bases). The CDR3 extends over 16 amino acids. CDR1 is SGHRS and CDR2 is YFSETQ in the germline V gene. The ends were cut back, 4 bases at V and 0 bases at J, with 11 bases in the middle. The CDR3 sequence: CASSVGQDSGANVLTF. The CDR3 DNA reads TGCGCCAGCAGCGTGGGACAAGACTCTGGGGCCAACGTCCTGACTTTC.

The J gene is TRBJ1-2, the V gene TRBV9; D gene ambiguous. In germline, CDR1 is SGDLS, CDR2 YYNGEE. With 3 bases removed from V and 0 bases from J, the gap between germline ends came to 15 bases. The CDR3 runs to 16 residues. CDR3 protein: CASSGRPTATNYGYTF. CDR3 sequence (DNA): TGTGCCAGCAGCGGTAGGCCCACAGCTACTAACTATGGCTACACCTTC.

The J gene is TRBJ1-6, the V gene TRBV30, with D tentatively TRBD1 (6 bases). The V end lost 2 bases, the J end lost 8 bases, and 7 bases lay between the germline ends. The CDR3 extends over 12 amino acids. The V gene's germline CDR1 is GTSNPN and CDR2 SVGIG (reference sequence). The CDR3 loop reads CAWSPGDSPLHF. CDR3 nucleotide sequence: TGTGCCTGGAGTCCAGGGGATTCACCCCTCCACTTT.

This chain connects TRBV28 to TRBJ1-5; 8 bases align to TRBD1. CDR3 length: 15 amino acids. Germline V gene sequence: CDR1 MDHEN, CDR2 SYDVKM. The junction had 7 bases not matched to a gene; V was cut back by 8 bases and J by 1 base. The CDR3 DNA follows: TGTGCCAGCGGGGAAAGACAGGGGAGCAATCAGCCCCAGCATTTT. As protein: CASGERQGSNQPQHF.

V is TRBV7-9 and J is TRBJ1-2; perhaps TRBD1 as D (5 bases). The germline V gene encodes CDR1 SEHNR and CDR2 FQNEAQ (reference sequence). This CDR3 is built from 12 residues. V was trimmed by 4 bases and J by 7 bases, leaving 10 bases between them. The CDR3 sequence is CASSSQGAGYTF. DNA of the CDR3: TGTGCCAGCAGCTCGCAGGGTGCTGGCTACACCTTC. Full variable domain (missing parts from reference TRBV7-9 and TRBJ1-2): DTGVSQNPRHKITKRGQNVTFRCDPISEHNRLYWYRQTLGQGPEFLTYFQNEAQLEKSRLLSDRFSAERPKGSFSTLEIQRTEQGDSAMYLCASSSQGAGYTFGSGTRLTVV.

This sequence joins TRBV20-1 and TRBJ2-3, with 9 bases matching TRBD2. Germline V gene lookup returns CDR1 DFQATT and CDR2 SNEGSKA (reference sequence). The CDR3 covers 14 residues. V lost 3 bases to trimming and J lost 4 bases; unmatched junction nucleotides: 5. CDR3 DNA sequence: TGCAGTGCTAGTCCCGGCGGGGGGGCAGATACGCAGTATTTT. Translation gives CSASPGGGADTQYF.